These 27 T cell receptor beta chains were all obtained from the same sample, sequenced in a study of radiation and T cells in renal cell carcinoma. Profiled with immunoSEQ multiplex PCR; TCRdb holds only in-frame clones, not every one. The sample records around 130,000 clones, about 81% being singletons. As for time point: blood 2 weeks post-SBRT. Documented treatment: 15 Gy SBRT to primary tumor, nephrectomy 4 weeks later. The input for sequencing was blood, taken from a patient whose treatment included radiotherapy and nephrectomy. The receptors were sampled from a woman aged 55 to 70 with renal cell carcinoma.

There are a few counts of this clone. V gene TRBV19 combines with J gene TRBJ1-5, with TRBD1 matching over 9 bases. V shed 9 bases, J shed 4 bases, and the junction held 19 bases outside the gene matches. The CDR3 is 18 amino acids. Germline assignment: CDR1 LNHDA and CDR2 SQIVND (reference sequence). CDR3 sequence reads: CASLTRRGTGIINQPQHF. The CDR3 bases are TGTGCCAGCCTCACGCGGAGGGGGACAGGGATTATTAATCAGCCCCAGCATTTT.

The rearrangement uses TRBV5-1 and TRBJ2-1; D may be TRBD2 (5 bases). With 0 bases removed from V and 7 bases from J, the gap between germline ends came to 17 bases. CDR3 length: 16 amino acids. Per germline, CDR1 SGHRS and CDR2 YFSETQ. This CDR3 reads CASSLDSGSQGNEQFF. CDR3 sequence (DNA): TGCGCCAGCAGCTTGGATTCGGGGAGCCAAGGGAATGAGCAGTTCTTC.

The chain employs TRBV6-5 and TRBJ1-3; possibly TRBD1 for D (5 bases). V was cut by 7 bases and J by 7 bases, with 8 bases left in between. The CDR3 is 11 residues long. Germline values: CDR1 MNHEY, CDR2 SVGAGI. The CDR3 loop is CASKWGNTIYF. DNA for the CDR3: TGTGCCAGCAAATGGGGGAACACCATATATTTT.

CDR3 amino acids: CASSQDWGADEQFF. Written as DNA, the CDR3 is TGCGCCAGCAGCCAAGATTGGGGGGCCGATGAGCAGTTCTTC. The chain recombines TRBV4-3 with TRBJ2-1; D could derive from TRBD1 or TRBD2 (6 bases each). The CDR3 spans 14 residues. V was trimmed by 0 bases and J by 8 bases, leaving 11 bases between them. Looked up from germline, CDR1 is LGHNA and CDR2 is YSLEER.

The CDR3 DNA sequence: TGTGCCAGCAGCCTGCCAGGGGCGGACTATGGCTACACCTTC. This translates into CASSLPGADYGYTF. The chain recombines TRBV5-4 with TRBJ1-2; TRBD1 might be the D (6 bases). Germline loops: CDR1 SGHNT, CDR2 YYREEE (reference sequence). Trimming stripped 4 bases from V and 3 bases from J, with 13 bases between. This CDR3 contains 14 residues.

This clone came up a few times. The chain links TRBV7-9 to TRBJ1-2, with D possibly matching TRBD1 (6 bases). The germline V gene encodes CDR1 SEHNR and CDR2 FQNEAQ (reference sequence). V gave up 1 base and J gave up 4 bases, with 13 bases separating them. This CDR3 spans 15 amino acids. The CDR3 loop is CASSLVTGAGYGYTF. The CDR3 nucleotides are TGTGCCAGCAGCTTAGTGACAGGTGCGGGCTATGGCTACACCTTC. The full variable domain, its missing parts supplied by reference TRBV7-9 and TRBJ1-2, is DTGVSQNPRHKITKRGQNVTFRCDPISEHNRLYWYRQTLGQGPEFLTYFQNEAQLEKSRLLSDRFSAERPKGSFSTLEIQRTEQGDSAMYLCASSLVTGAGYGYTFGSGTRLTVV.

This clone was recorded once. The J gene is TRBJ2-1, the V gene TRBV4-1; 10 bases line up with TRBD1. The CDR3 spans 16 residues. The V and J ends lost 4 bases and 6 bases, in that order; junction bases with no gene match: 9. Germline loops: CDR1 MGHRA, CDR2 YSYEKL. The CDR3 nucleotides are TGCGCCAGCAGCCCGGATCCGGGACAGGGGTTCAATGAGCAGTTCTTC. Translation gives CASSPDPGQGFNEQFF.

The chain recombines TRBV7-3 with TRBJ1-6, with 9 bases matching TRBD1. Per the germline V gene, CDR1 is SGHTA and CDR2 is FQGTGA. Germline trimming cut 5 bases from V and 9 bases from J; bases unmatched to any gene: 8. The CDR3 loop spans 15 amino acids. In DNA, the CDR3 is TGTGCCAGCAGCAATACAGGGGGCCGGGGTTCACCCCTCCACTTT. This gives the protein CASSNTGGRGSPLHF.

The chain couples TRBV27 to TRBJ2-7, with 7 bases lining up with TRBD2. This CDR3 has 15 residues. Trimming removed 2 bases from V and 2 bases from J; junction bases left unmatched: 6. Germline V gene data show CDR1 as MNHEY and CDR2 as SMNVEV (reference sequence). Here the CDR3 reads CASSLQSGTTYEQYF. In nucleotides, the CDR3 is TGTGCCAGCAGTTTACAATCCGGGACTACCTACGAGCAGTACTTC.

This clone was detected a few times. The chain carries TRBV28 and TRBJ2-3; 9 bases agree with TRBD1. V lost 7 bases and J lost 3; bases outside the gene matches: 8. CDR3 length equals 15 residues. Germline-derived CDR1 and CDR2 are MDHEN and SYDVKM. The CDR3, as DNA: TGTGCCAGCACCCCCGGGACAGGGAGGACAGATACGCAGTATTTT. Translation: CASTPGTGRTDTQYF.

This clone has more than one count but fewer than ten. The chain combines TRBV4-1 with TRBJ1-1; possible D gene TRBD1, 6 bases. The CDR3 is made up of 14 amino acids. Trimming left V 3 bases short and J 2 bases short, with 10 bases between. Germline values: CDR1 MGHRA, CDR2 YSYEKL. The DNA for the CDR3 is TGCGCCAGCAGCCAGGACAGAGTTAACACTGAAGCTTTCTTT. Its translation is CASSQDRVNTEAFF.

This sequence joins TRBV7-8 and TRBJ1-1; maybe TRBD1 (6 bases). The CDR3 has 17 residues. The germline V gene encodes CDR1 SGHVS and CDR2 FQNEAQ. Trimming left V 3 bases short and J 0 bases short, with 17 bases between. The CDR3 region is CASSFGQYQDMNTEAFF. CDR3 nucleotides: TGTGCCAGCAGCTTCGGACAGTATCAAGACATGAACACTGAAGCTTTCTTT.

The J gene is TRBJ1-5, the V gene TRBV30, with a possible D match to TRBD1 (6 bases). Trimming took off 2 bases at V and 6 bases at J, with 11 bases between the two ends. Germline V gene data show CDR1 as GTSNPN and CDR2 as SVGIG (reference sequence). This CDR3 has 13 residues. CDR3 nucleotide sequence: TGTGCCTGGAGTCGGACAGCGAGTCAGCCCCAGCATTTT. This encodes CAWSRTASQPQHF. Together with reference TRBV30 and TRBJ1-5, the CDR3 gives the full variable domain: SQTIHQWPATLVQPVGSPLSLECTVEGTSNPNLYWYRQAAGRGLQLLFYSVGIGQISSEVPQNLSASRPQDRQFILSSKKLLLSDSGFYLCAWSRTASQPQHFGDGTRLSIL.

The CDR3 spells CASSITRETEAFF. The CDR3 DNA is TGTGCCAGCAGTATTACAAGGGAGACTGAAGCTTTCTTT. The chain is built from TRBV27 and TRBJ1-1; D gene unclear. Deletions cut 5 bases from V and 5 bases from J, with 12 bases between. The CDR3 is made up of 13 amino acids. CDR1 and CDR2 from the germline V gene are MNHEY and SMNVEV (reference sequence).

The gene calls are TRBV6-5 and TRBJ2-1; 7 nucleotides match TRBD1. CDR1 and CDR2 (germline): MNHEY, SVGAGI. The CDR3 covers 15 residues. V dropped 2 bases and J dropped 5; count of bases not matched to a gene: 6. The CDR3 DNA is TGTGCCAGCAGTTACGATAGACAGGGAAACAATGAGCAGTTCTTC. This sequence encodes CASSYDRQGNNEQFF.

This clone was seen only once. The chain joins TRBV11-3 to TRBJ2-1; TRBD2 aligns across 13 bases. V gave up 1 base and J gave up 11 bases; unmatched junction bases: 5. The CDR3 contains 15 residues. Germline values: CDR1 SGHNT, CDR2 YENEEA. CDR3 protein: CASSLAELAGGKQFF. The DNA for the CDR3 is TGTGCCAGCAGCTTAGCCGAACTAGCGGGAGGGAAGCAGTTCTTC.

The chain links TRBV6-5 to TRBJ1-4, with 8 bases lining up with TRBD1. Germline loops: CDR1 MNHEY, CDR2 SVGAGI. This CDR3 is 15 amino acids long. V lost 7 bases to trimming and J lost 4 bases; unmatched junction nucleotides: 8. The CDR3 DNA sequence: TGTGCCAGCAAGGATCTGACAGGGGTTAATGAAAAACTGTTTTTT. It yields the protein CASKDLTGVNEKLFF.

This sequence joins TRBV4-1 and TRBJ1-5; D unresolved. There are 16 residues in the CDR3. V lost 0 bases and J lost 5, with 14 bases in between. Germline V lookup: CDR1 MGHRA, CDR2 YSYEKL. The CDR3 region is CASSQDPGYFDQPQHF. For the CDR3, the DNA is TGCGCCAGCAGCCAAGATCCTGGGTACTTTGATCAGCCCCAGCATTTT.

The CDR3 coding sequence is TGTGCCAGCAGCAAAACAGGGGGTAATTCACCCCTCCACTTT. Amino acid sequence: CASSKTGGNSPLHF. The chain joins TRBV11-3 to TRBJ1-6, with TRBD1 matching 8 bases. Germline V gene sequence: CDR1 SGHNT, CDR2 YENEEA. This CDR3 has 14 amino acids. V was clipped by 5 bases and J by 6 bases; unmatched bases: 3.

The chain is built from TRBV6-6 and TRBJ1-2; 12 bases align to TRBD1. With 6 bases clipped from V and 6 bases from J, the junction kept 8 bases outside the gene matches. The V gene's germline CDR1 is MNHNY and CDR2 SVGAGI (reference sequence). This CDR3 is 15 amino acids long. As DNA, the CDR3 is TGTGCCAGCAGCTCCCCGGGACAGGGGGCAAATGGCTACACCTTC. It translates to CASSSPGQGANGYTF.

The chain links TRBV12-5 to TRBJ2-3; D possibly corresponds to TRBD1 (6 bases). This CDR3 has 14 residues. Germline V gene data show CDR1 as LGHNT and CDR2 as FRNRAP. V gave up 5 bases and J gave up 4 bases, with 13 bases separating them. This chain's CDR3 is CASGLGGEADTQYF. DNA of the CDR3: TGTGCTAGTGGTCTAGGGGGAGAGGCAGATACGCAGTATTTT.

The chain joins TRBV6-5 to TRBJ2-6; D is ambiguous. V was trimmed by 7 bases and J by 0 bases, leaving 10 bases between them. This CDR3 has 15 residues. Per germline, CDR1 MNHEY and CDR2 SVGAGI. The chain's CDR3 is CASKLLSSGANVLTF. CDR3 nucleotide sequence: TGTGCCAGCAAACTACTCAGCTCTGGGGCCAACGTCCTGACTTTC.

The chain couples TRBV15 to TRBJ1-5; D uncertain. V lost 1 base and J 6 bases, leaving 16 bases between the germline ends. The CDR3 loop spans 16 amino acids. CDR1 and CDR2 from the germline V gene are LNHNV and YYDKDF (reference sequence). DNA for the CDR3: TGTGCCACCAGCAGAGTATGGGCTTCGGGCGGTCAGCCCCAGCATTTT. As protein: CATSRVWASGGQPQHF. Full variable domain (missing parts from reference TRBV15 and TRBJ1-5): DAMVIQNPRYQVTQFGKPVTLSCSQTLNHNVMYWYQQKSSQAPKLLFHYYDKDFNNEADTPDNFQSRRPNTSFCFLDIRSPGLGDTAMYLCATSRVWASGGQPQHFGDGTRLSIL.

This rearrangement joins TRBV29-1 to TRBJ2-3; 10 bases align to TRBD2. In germline, CDR1 is SQVTM, CDR2 ANQGSEA. Trimming cost V 2 bases and J 5 bases; bases outside gene matches: 4. The CDR3 extends over 14 amino acids. CDR3 sequence reads: CSVEPAGGLDTQYF. The DNA for the CDR3 is TGCAGCGTTGAACCAGCGGGAGGGTTAGATACGCAGTATTTT.

This clone occurred a few times. V is TRBV2 and J is TRBJ1-6, with TRBD1 as a possible D gene (5 bases). The CDR3 covers 16 residues. Germline V gene lookup returns CDR1 SNHLY and CDR2 FYNNEI. Trimming stripped 3 bases from V and 8 bases from J, with 17 bases between. CDR3 DNA sequence: TGTGCCAGCAGTGAGACACTCTCTGAGGGGTATTCACCCCTCCACTTT. Amino acids: CASSETLSEGYSPLHF.

The chain employs TRBV14 and TRBJ2-1, with TRBD1 as a possible D gene (5 bases). V dropped 4 bases and J dropped 8 bases, with 15 bases sitting between them. CDR1 and CDR2 from the germline V gene are SGHDN and FVKESK. The CDR3 consists of 14 residues. CDR3 residues: CASSRMDKLDEQFF. As DNA, the CDR3 is TGTGCCAGCAGCCGAATGGACAAGTTGGATGAGCAGTTCTTC. The entire variable domain, with the rest obtained from reference TRBV14 and TRBJ2-1, is as follows: EAGVTQFPSHSVIEKGQTVTLRCDPISGHDNLYWYRRVMGKEIKFLLHFVKESKQDESGMPNNRFLAERTGGTYSTLKVQPAELEDSGVYFCASSRMDKLDEQFFGPGTRLTVL.

The chain joins TRBV2 to TRBJ1-5; D unclear. Deletions cut 1 base from V and 15 bases from J, with 19 bases between. Germline V CDR1 and CDR2: SNHLY, FYNNEI. This CDR3 has 14 residues. Here the CDR3 reads CASSEESVGQSAHF. DNA for the CDR3: TGTGCCAGCAGTGAAGAGAGTGTAGGGCAGTCCGCGCATTTT. Full variable domain (outside the CDR3, taken from reference TRBV2 and TRBJ1-5): EPEVTQTPSHQVTQMGQEVILRCVPISNHLYFYWYRQILGQKVEFLVSFYNNEISEKSEIFDDQFSVERPDGSNFTLKIRSTKLEDSAMYFCASSEESVGQSAHFGDGTRLSIL.